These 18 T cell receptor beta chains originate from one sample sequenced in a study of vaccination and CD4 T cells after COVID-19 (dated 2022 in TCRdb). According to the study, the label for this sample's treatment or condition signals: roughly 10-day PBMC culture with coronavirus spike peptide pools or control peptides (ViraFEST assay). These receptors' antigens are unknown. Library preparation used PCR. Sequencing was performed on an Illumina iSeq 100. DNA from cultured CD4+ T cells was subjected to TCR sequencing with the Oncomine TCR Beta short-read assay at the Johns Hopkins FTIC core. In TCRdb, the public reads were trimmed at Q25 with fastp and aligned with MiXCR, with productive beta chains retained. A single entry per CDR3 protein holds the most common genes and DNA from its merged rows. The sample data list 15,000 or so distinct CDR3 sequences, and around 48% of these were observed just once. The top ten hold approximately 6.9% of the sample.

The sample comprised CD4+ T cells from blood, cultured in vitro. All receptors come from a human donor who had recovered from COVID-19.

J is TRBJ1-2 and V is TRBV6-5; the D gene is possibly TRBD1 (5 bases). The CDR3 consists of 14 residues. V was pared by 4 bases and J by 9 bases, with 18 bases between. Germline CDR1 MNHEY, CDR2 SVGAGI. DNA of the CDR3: TGTGCCAGCAGTTCTACCGAAACCAGGGATAGCTACACCTTC. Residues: CASSSTETRDSYTF.

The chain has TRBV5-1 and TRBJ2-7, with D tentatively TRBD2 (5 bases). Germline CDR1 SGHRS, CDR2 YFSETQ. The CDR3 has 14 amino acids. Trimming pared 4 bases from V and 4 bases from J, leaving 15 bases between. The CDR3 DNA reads TGCGCCAGCAGCATCGGCGCCGGAGGTTACGAGCAGTACTTC. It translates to CASSIGAGGYEQYF.

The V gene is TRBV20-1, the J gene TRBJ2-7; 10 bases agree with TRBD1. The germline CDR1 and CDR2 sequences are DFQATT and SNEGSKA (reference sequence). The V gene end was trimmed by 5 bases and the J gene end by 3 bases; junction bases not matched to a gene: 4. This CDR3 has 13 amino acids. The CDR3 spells CSAVRDRGYEQYF. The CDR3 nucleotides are TGCAGTGCTGTCCGGGACAGGGGCTACGAGCAGTACTTC.

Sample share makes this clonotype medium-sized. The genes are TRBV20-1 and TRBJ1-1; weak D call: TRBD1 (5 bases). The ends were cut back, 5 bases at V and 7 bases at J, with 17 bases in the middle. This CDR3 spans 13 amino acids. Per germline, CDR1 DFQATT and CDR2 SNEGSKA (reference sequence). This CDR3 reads CSAYKGKMDEAFF. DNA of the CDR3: TGCAGTGCTTATAAGGGGAAGATGGATGAAGCTTTCTTT.

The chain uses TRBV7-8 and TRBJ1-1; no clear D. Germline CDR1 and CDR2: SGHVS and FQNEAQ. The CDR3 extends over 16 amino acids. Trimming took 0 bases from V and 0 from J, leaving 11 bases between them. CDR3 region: CASSLALGQLNTEAFF. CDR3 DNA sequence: TGTGCCAGCAGCTTAGCGCTTGGCCAATTGAACACTGAAGCTTTCTTT.

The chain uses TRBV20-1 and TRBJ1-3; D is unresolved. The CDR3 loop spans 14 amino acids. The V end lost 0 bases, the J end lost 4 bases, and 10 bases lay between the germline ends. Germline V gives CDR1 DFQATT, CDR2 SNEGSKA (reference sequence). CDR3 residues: CSARDLVDGNTIYF. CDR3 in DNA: TGCAGTGCTAGAGATCTAGTGGACGGAAACACCATATATTTT.

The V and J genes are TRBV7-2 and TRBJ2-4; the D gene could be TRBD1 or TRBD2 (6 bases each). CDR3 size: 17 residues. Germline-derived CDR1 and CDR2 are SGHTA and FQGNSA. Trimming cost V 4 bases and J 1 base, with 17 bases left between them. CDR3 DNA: TGTGCCAGCAGCTCTCGGGGGCCGAGGGAGGCCAAAAACATTCAGTACTTC. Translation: CASSSRGPREAKNIQYF. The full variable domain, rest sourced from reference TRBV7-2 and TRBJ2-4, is GAGVSQSPSNKVTEKGKDVELRCDPISGHTALYWYRQSLGQGLEFLIYFQGNSAPDKSGLPSDRFSAERTGGSVSTLTIQRTQQEDSAVYLCASSSRGPREAKNIQYFGAGTRLSVL.

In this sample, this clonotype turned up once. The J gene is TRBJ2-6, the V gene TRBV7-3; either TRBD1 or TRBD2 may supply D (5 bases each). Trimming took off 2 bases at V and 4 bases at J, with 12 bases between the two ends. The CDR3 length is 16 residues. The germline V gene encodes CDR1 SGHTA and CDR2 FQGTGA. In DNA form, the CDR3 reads TGTGCCAGCAGCTTAGGGGGTTCGAAGGGGGCCAACGTCCTGACTTTC. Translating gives CASSLGGSKGANVLTF.

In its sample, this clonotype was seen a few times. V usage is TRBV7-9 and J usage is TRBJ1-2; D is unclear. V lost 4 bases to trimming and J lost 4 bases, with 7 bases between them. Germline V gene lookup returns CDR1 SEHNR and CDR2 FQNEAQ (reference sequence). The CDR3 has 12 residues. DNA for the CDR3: TGTGCCAGCAGCTATGAGAGCTATGGCTACACCTTC. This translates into CASSYESYGYTF.

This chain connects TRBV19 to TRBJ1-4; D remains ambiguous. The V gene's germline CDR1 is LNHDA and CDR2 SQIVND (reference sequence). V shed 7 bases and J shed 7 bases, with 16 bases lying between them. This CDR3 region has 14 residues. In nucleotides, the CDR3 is TGTGCCAGTACCCCCCGAGGCGATGGTGAAAAACTGTTTTTT. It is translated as CASTPRGDGEKLFF.

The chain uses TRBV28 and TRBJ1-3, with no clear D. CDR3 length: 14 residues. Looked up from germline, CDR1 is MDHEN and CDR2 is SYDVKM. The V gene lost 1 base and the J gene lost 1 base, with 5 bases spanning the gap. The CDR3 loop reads CASSLYGSGNTIYF. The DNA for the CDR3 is TGTGCCAGCAGTTTATATGGATCTGGAAACACCATATATTTT.

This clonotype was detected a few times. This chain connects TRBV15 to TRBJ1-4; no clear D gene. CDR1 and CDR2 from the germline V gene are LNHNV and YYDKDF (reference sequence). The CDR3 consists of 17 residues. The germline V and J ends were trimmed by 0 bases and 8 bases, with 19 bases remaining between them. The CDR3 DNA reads TGTGCCACCAGCAGAGATACCTTGGTGACTCCGGGGGAAAAACTGTTTTTT. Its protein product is CATSRDTLVTPGEKLFF.

This CDR3 reads CAISPFLGGAKMNIQYF. CDR3 sequence (DNA): TGTGCCATCAGCCCTTTTCTTGGAGGGGCGAAGATGAACATTCAGTACTTC. V usage is TRBV6-1 and J usage is TRBJ2-4, with a possible D match to TRBD2 (6 bases). V dropped 10 bases and J dropped 7 bases, with 29 bases sitting between them. Germline CDR1 and CDR2: MNHNS and SASEGT. This CDR3 is built from 17 residues.

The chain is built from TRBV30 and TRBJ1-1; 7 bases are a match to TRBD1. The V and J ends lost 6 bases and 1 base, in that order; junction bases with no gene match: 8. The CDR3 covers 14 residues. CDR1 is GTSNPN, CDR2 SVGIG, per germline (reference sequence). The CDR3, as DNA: TGTGCCTGCCTCCCGTGGACAGGGAACACTGAAGCTTTCTTT. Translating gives CACLPWTGNTEAFF.

The CDR3 reads CASSLAPREAYNEQFF. The DNA for the CDR3 is TGTGCCAGCAGCTTAGCCCCCCGGGAGGCATACAATGAGCAGTTCTTC. The chain is built from TRBV7-2 and TRBJ2-1, with 7 nucleotides matching TRBD2. Looked up from germline, CDR1 is SGHTA and CDR2 is FQGNSA. The CDR3 loop spans 16 amino acids. Germline trimming cut 0 bases from V and 4 bases from J; bases unmatched to any gene: 6.

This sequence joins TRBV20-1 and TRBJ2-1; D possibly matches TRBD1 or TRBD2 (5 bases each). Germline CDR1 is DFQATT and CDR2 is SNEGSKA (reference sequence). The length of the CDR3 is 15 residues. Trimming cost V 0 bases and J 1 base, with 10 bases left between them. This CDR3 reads CSARDGAKSYNEQFF. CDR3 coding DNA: TGCAGTGCTAGAGACGGGGCCAAATCCTACAATGAGCAGTTCTTC.

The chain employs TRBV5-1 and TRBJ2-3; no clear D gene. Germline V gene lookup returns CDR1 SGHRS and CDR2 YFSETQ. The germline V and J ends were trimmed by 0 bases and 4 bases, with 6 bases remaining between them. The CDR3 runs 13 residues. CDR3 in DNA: TGCGCCAGCAGCTTGGGAGGCTCAGATACGCAGTATTTT. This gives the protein CASSLGGSDTQYF.

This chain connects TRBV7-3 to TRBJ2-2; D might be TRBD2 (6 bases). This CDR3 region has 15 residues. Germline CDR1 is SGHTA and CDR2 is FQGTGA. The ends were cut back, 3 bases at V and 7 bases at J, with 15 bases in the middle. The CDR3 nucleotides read TGTGCCAGCAGCTTCTCACTCTTGACTAGCGGGGAGCTGTTTTTT. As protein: CASSFSLLTSGELFF.